This T cell receptor (beta chain) was found in a study of cytomegalovirus exposure and HLA in healthy donors. PCR used 60 Vbeta primers and 13 Jbeta primers. The repertoire was sequenced with immunoSEQ multiplex PCR; TCRdb's copy has only in-frame clones and lacks some. The table records some 120,000 clones, 60% to 85% of them present only once. The receptor's source is a woman aged 40 to 50 in good health and CMV-seropositive. What was sequenced was PBMCs.

The CDR3 loop is CASSEGPQGAHGYTF. DNA of the CDR3: TGTGCCAGCAGTGAAGGACCACAGGGGGCACATGGCTACACCTTC. This sequence joins TRBV6-1 and TRBJ1-2, with TRBD1 matching over 9 bases. This CDR3 is 15 amino acids long. Germline V lookup: CDR1 MNHNS, CDR2 SASEGT. J was trimmed by 6 bases and V by 1 base; bases with no gene match: 6.